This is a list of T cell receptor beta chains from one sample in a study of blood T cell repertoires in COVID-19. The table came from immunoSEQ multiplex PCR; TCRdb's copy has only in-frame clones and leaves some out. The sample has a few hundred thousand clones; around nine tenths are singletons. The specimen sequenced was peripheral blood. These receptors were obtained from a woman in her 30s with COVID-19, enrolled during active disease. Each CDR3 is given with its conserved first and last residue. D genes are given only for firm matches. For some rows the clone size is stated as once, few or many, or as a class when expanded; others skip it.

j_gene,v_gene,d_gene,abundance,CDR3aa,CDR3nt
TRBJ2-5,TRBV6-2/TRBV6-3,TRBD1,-,CASSYSGTGSQETQYF,TGTGCCAGCAGTTACTCGGGGACAGGCAGCCAAGAGACCCAGTACTTC
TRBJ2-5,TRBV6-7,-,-,CASSEERRETQYF,TGTGCCAGCAGTGAGGAGCGGAGGGAGACCCAGTACTTC
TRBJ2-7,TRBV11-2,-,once,CASSLLSETNEQYF,TGTGCCAGCAGCCTTTTGAGCGAGACTAACGAGCAGTACTTC
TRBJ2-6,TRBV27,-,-,CASGRGASGANVLTF,TGTGCCAGCGGCAGGGGTGCATCTGGGGCCAACGTCCTGACTTTC
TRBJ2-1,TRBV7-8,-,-,CASSLVVGGGDVYNEQFF,TGTGCCAGCAGCTTAGTGGTGGGAGGTGGGGATGTTTACAATGAGCAGTTCTTC
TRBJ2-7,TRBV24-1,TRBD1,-,CATSDSGTANGQYF,TGTGCCACCAGTGACTCCGGGACAGCCAATGGGCAGTACTTC
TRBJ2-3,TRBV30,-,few,CAWSRPAGTDTQYF,TGTGCCTGGAGTCGTCCGGCGGGCACAGATACGCAGTATTTT
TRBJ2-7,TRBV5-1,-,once,CASSLAAATTYEQYF,TGCGCCAGCAGCTTGGCGGCGGCGACTACCTACGAGCAGTACTTC
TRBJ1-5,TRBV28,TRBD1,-,CASTTWGQGNQPQHF,TGTGCCAGCACCACCTGGGGACAGGGCAATCAGCCCCAGCATTTT
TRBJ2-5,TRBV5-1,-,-,CASSFEPEGTQYF,TGCGCCAGCAGCTTCGAGCCAGAGGGGACCCAGTACTTC
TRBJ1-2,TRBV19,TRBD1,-,CASSILRDRALYGYTF,TGTGCCAGTAGTATCCTCCGGGACAGGGCTCTATATGGCTACACCTTC
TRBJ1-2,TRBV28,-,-,CASSLDPRGYTF,TGTGCCAGCAGTTTAGACCCGCGGGGCTACACCTTC
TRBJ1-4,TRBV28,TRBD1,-,CASRRQGGTNEKLFF,TGTGCCAGCAGACGACAGGGGGGAACTAATGAAAAACTGTTTTTT
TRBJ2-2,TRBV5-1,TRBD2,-,CASSLAAGGGELFF,TGCGCCAGCAGCTTGGCCGCGGGGGGCGGGGAGCTGTTTTTT
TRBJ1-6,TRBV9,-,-,CASSVAQYNSPLHF,TGTGCCAGCAGCGTAGCACAGTATAATTCACCCCTCCACTTT
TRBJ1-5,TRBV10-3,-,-,CAISAGNQPQHF,TGTGCCATCAGTGCAGGCAATCAGCCCCAGCATTTT
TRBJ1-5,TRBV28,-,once,CASSPPGQPNQPQHF,TGTGCCAGCAGTCCCCCTGGGCAACCCAATCAGCCCCAGCATTTT
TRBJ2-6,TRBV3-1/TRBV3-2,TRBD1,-,CASSPWDRGLTGANVLTF,TGTGCCAGCAGCCCTTGGGACAGGGGGCTTACCGGGGCCAACGTCCTGACTTTC
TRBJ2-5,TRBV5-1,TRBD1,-,CASSPGTGEGTQYF,TGCGCCAGCAGCCCAGGGACAGGGGAAGGGACCCAGTACTTC
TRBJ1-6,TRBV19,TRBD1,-,CASSHRGHNSPLHF,TGTGCCAGTAGCCACAGGGGGCATAATTCACCCCTCCACTTT
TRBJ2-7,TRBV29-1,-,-,CSVHPGTSGEQYF,TGCAGCGTTCACCCCGGGACTTCGGGCGAGCAGTACTTC
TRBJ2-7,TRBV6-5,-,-,CASRAGVYEQYF,TGTGCCAGCAGAGCAGGGGTCTACGAGCAGTACTTC
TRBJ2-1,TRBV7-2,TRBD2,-,CASSLQRDWWQFF,TGTGCCAGCAGCTTGCAGCGGGACTGGTGGCAGTTCTTC
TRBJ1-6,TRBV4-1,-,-,CASSEGGGGLYNSPLHF,TGCGCCAGCAGCGAAGGGGGGGGCGGCCTATATAATTCACCCCTCCACTTT
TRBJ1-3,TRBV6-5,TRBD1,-,CASKRQGAGNTIYF,TGTGCCAGCAAGAGGCAGGGGGCTGGAAACACCATATATTTT
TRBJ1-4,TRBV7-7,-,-,CASSLGVSGHANEKLFF,TGTGCTAGCAGCTTAGGGGTCTCGGGACACGCTAATGAAAAACTGTTTTTT
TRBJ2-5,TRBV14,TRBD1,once,CASSLLGQAEETQYF,TGTGCCAGCAGCCTATTGGGACAGGCGGAAGAGACCCAGTACTTC
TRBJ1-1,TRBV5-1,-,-,CASSSGVGNTEAFF,TGCGCCAGCAGCTCGGGAGTCGGGAACACTGAAGCTTTCTTT
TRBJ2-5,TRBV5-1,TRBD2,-,CASSPPLAEFQETQYF,TGCGCCAGCAGCCCGCCACTAGCGGAGTTCCAAGAGACCCAGTACTTC
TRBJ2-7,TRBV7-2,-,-,CASSSYNYEQYF,TGTGCCAGCAGCTCGTACAACTACGAGCAGTACTTC
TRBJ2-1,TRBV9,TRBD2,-,CASSVTSGSYNEQFF,TGTGCCAGCAGCGTGACTAGCGGGTCGTACAATGAGCAGTTCTTC
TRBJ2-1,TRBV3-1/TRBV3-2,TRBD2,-,CASSHGRTSGSGQFF,TGTGCCAGCAGCCATGGTCGAACTAGCGGGAGCGGGCAGTTCTTC
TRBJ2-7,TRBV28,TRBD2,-,CASAAGTSGRGHSYEQYF,TGTGCCAGCGCCGCGGGGACTAGCGGGAGAGGACATTCCTACGAGCAGTACTTC
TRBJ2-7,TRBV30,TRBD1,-,CAWSVWTGAYEQYF,TGTGCCTGGAGTGTTTGGACAGGGGCCTACGAGCAGTACTTC
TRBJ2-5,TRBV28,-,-,CASSPSSPRVRRETQYF,TGTGCCAGCAGTCCCTCCTCTCCCAGGGTCAGAAGAGAGACCCAGTACTTC
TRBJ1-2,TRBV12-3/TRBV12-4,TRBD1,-,CASSRQGRYTF,TGTGCCAGCAGTCGACAGGGTCGCTACACCTTC
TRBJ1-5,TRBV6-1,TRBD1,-,CASSERQGLGQPQHF,TGTGCCAGCAGTGAGAGACAGGGGTTAGGTCAGCCCCAGCATTTT
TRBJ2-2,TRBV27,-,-,CASSSRMTMNTGELFF,TGTGCCAGCAGTTCCCGCATGACAATGAACACCGGGGAGCTGTTTTTT
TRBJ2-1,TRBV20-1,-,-,CSASPSPYYNEQFF,TGCAGTGCTAGTCCGTCCCCCTACTACAATGAGCAGTTCTTC
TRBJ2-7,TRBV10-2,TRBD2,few,CASSDRLAGEQYF,TGCGCCAGCAGTGACCGACTAGCGGGCGAGCAGTACTTC